This TCR beta chain was obtained from a study of Graves' ophthalmopathy and Graves' hyperthyroidism. Study details: The authors defined stable hyperthyroidism as no ophthalmopathy within 18 months of follow-up.

Losses at the gene ends were 0 bases for V and 1 base for J; bases not matched to a gene: 8. Germline CDR1 SGHKS, CDR2 YYEKEE (reference sequence). CDR3 length: 17 amino acids. Aged 18 to 65, hyperthyroidism patients had new diagnoses of under 2 months' duration. RNA transcripts provided the template for amplifying TCR beta CDR3 regions. RT-PCR in the first round used HTBI primers; a second-round multiplex PCR followed. From the multiplex PCR reads, TCRdb called clonotypes with MiXCR, one entry per CDR3 protein. The repertoire holds around 1.1 million distinct CDR3 sequences, less than 45% seen once, with around 10% in the top ten. In its sample, this clonotype was seen many times.

The rearrangement links TRBV5-5 to TRBJ1-2; 8 nucleotides agree with TRBD1. This receptor was taken from an adult man with Graves' hyperthyroidism. Sequenced material: peripheral blood or thyroid tissue (not recorded which). CDR3 bases: TGTGCCAGCAGCTTGGCTGGGACAGGCGCCAATAACTATGGCTACACCTTC. This gives the protein CASSLAGTGANNYGYTF.